These 3 T cell receptor beta chains were all obtained from the same sample, sequenced in a study of shared clonotypes between healthy human individuals. Using immunoSEQ multiplex PCR, the repertoire was profiled, and TCRdb retains in-frame clones only, with some absent. The sample has fewer than 800,000 clones, about 91% seen once; the top ten hold roughly 24%. The naive CD8 subset, CD45RO-negative cells positively selected for CCR7, excluded terminally differentiated effector memory CD45RA+ cells. Specimen: naive CD8+ T cells sorted from blood. The receptor set was obtained from a man younger than 45 in good health.

This chain connects TRBV9 to TRBJ1-2; D remains ambiguous. Germline lookup yields CDR1 SGDLS and CDR2 YYNGEE. The V gene lost 3 bases and the J gene lost 3 bases, with 18 bases spanning the gap. The CDR3 contains 16 residues. CDR3: CASSADPRQRDYGYTF. The CDR3 DNA follows: TGTGCCAGCAGCGCGGACCCTCGACAAAGGGACTATGGCTACACCTTC. The full variable domain, with the rest looked up from reference TRBV9 and TRBJ1-2, is DSGVTQTPKHLITATGQRVTLRCSPRSGDLSVYWYQQSLDQGLQFLIQYYNGEERAKGNILERFSAQQFPDLHSELNLSSLELGDSALYFCASSADPRQRDYGYTFGSGTRLTVV.

J is TRBJ2-5 and V is TRBV14, with 12 bases lining up with TRBD2. J was trimmed by 0 bases and V by 3 bases; bases with no gene match: 5. Per the germline V gene, CDR1 is SGHDN and CDR2 is FVKESK. The CDR3 sequence is 17 residues long. CDR3 sequence: CASSHRLAGDYQETQYF. The DNA for the CDR3 is TGTGCCAGCAGCCACAGACTAGCGGGGGATTACCAAGAGACCCAGTACTTC.

V gene TRBV11-2 combines with J gene TRBJ2-7; the D call may be TRBD1 or TRBD2 (5 bases each). The V gene's germline CDR1 is SGHAT and CDR2 FQNNGV. V lost 1 base and J 1 base, leaving 17 bases between the germline ends. The CDR3 loop spans 17 amino acids. CDR3 nucleotide sequence: TGTGCCAGCAGCTTAGTTTGGGACCAGTTACCTTCCTACGAGCAGTACTTC. Its translation is CASSLVWDQLPSYEQYF.